In this sample, the clone carrying this T cell receptor beta chain turned up a few times. This CDR3 contains 15 residues. The V segment lost 1 base and the J segment 3 bases; nucleotides outside the gene matches: 3. Germline V gene lookup returns CDR1 MNHEY and CDR2 SVGEGT. This sample is drawn from a study of T cells in Graves' hyperthyroidism and ophthalmopathy. RNA transcripts gave rise to amplified TCR beta CDR3 regions. An initial round of RT-PCR targeting the TCR CDR3 relied on the HTBI primer set. A single record per CDR3 protein comes from TCRdb applying MiXCR to the multiplex PCR reads. The sample yields 600,000 to 750,000 distinct CDR3 sequences, around 16% seen once.

The sequenced material came from blood. This chain links TRBV6-2 or TRBV6-3 with TRBJ2-1; 7 bases align to TRBD1. The receptor comes from a man in his forties or fifties with Graves' hyperthyroidism. The CDR3 DNA follows: TGTGCCAGCAGTTACTGGCAGGGGGTCTACAATGAGCAGTTCTTC. Amino acids: CASSYWQGVYNEQFF.